This paragraph covers one T cell receptor (beta chain) sequence. What it binds is not known. This entry belongs to a study of T cells in Graves' hyperthyroidism and ophthalmopathy. Study-wide results and limits: Ophthalmopathy was distinguished from stable hyperthyroidism by 13 V-J signatures.

There were TCR beta CDR3 regions amplified from RNA transcripts. HTBI primers drove first-round RT-PCR of the TCR CDR3. TCRdb reprocessed the multiplex PCR reads with MiXCR, giving one entry per CDR3 protein. Here the sample spans hundreds of thousands of distinct CDR3 sequences, approximately 15% being singletons. The origin of this receptor is a woman aged 40 to 50 with Graves' hyperthyroidism. The source material was blood.

The CDR3, as DNA: TGTGCCAGCACCGTACAGCCGAACACCGGGGAGCTGTTTTTT. Translation gives CASTVQPNTGELFF. The chain employs TRBV5-5 and TRBJ2-2; D gene uncertain. V lost 6 bases and J lost 0, with 9 bases in between. The germline CDR1 and CDR2 sequences are SGHKS and YYEKEE (reference sequence). The CDR3 covers 14 residues.